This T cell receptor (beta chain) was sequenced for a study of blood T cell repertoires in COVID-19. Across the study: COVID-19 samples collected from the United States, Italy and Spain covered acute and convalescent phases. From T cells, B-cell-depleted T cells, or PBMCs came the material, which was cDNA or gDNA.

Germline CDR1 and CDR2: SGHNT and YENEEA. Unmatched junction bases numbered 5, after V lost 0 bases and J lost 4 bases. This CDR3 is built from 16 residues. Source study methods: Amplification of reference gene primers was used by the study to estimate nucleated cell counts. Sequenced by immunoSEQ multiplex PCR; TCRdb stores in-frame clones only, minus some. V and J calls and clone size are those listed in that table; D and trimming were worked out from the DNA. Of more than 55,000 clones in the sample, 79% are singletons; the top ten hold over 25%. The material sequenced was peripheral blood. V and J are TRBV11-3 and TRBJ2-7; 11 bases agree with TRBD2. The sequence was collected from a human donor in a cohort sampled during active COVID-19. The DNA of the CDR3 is TGTGCCAGCAGCTTAGACGGAGTAGCGGGAGGGTACGAGCAGTACTTC. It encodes CASSLDGVAGGYEQYF.